Sequencing of this T cell receptor beta chain was carried out in a study of OX40 agonist ivuxolimab in advanced cancers. TCRdb's table, derived via immunoSEQ multiplex PCR, lists solely in-frame clones and lacks some. The sample yields 60,000 to 85,000 clones, 87% seen once. V was trimmed by 7 bases and J by 2 bases, leaving 12 bases between them. The germline gives CDR1 LNHDA, CDR2 SQIVND (reference sequence). The length of the CDR3 is 14 residues. This TCR came from an adult with an advanced solid tumor such as melanoma, head and neck, liver or kidney cancer. Sequencing used CD4+ or CD8+ T cells sorted from blood, obtained in a trial of the OX40 agonist ivuxolimab. The V and J genes are TRBV19 and TRBJ2-1; D is unresolved. The CDR3 loop reads CASKGRNAYNEQFF. The DNA of the CDR3 is TGTGCCAGTAAAGGCAGGAATGCCTACAATGAGCAGTTCTTC.